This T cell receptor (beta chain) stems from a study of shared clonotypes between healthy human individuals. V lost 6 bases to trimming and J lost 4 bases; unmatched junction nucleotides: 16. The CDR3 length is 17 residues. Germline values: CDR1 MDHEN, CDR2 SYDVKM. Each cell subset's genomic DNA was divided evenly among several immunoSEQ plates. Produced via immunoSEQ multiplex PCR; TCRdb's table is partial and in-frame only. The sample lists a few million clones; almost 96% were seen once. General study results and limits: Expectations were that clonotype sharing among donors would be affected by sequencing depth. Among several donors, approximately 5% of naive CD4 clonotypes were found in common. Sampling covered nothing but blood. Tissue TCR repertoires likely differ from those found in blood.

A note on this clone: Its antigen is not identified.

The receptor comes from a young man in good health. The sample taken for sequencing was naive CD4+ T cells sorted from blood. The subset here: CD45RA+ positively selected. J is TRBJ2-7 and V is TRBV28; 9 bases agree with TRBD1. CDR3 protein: CASSSVRWGQGKYEQYF. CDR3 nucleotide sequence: TGTGCCAGCAGCTCGGTGCGCTGGGGACAGGGAAAATACGAGCAGTACTTC.